The next 23 T cell receptor beta chains were all read from a single sample in a study of T-cell memory formation after mild COVID-19 (dated by TCRdb to about 2021). The library was made by 5' RACE. These reads were obtained on an Illumina NovaSeq 6000. The public reads were reprocessed in TCRdb via fastp at Q25 and MiXCR, keeping in-frame beta chains. Identical CDR3 proteins give one entry, which carries the most common genes and DNA. The sample table holds 450,000 to 650,000 distinct CDR3 sequences, of which more than 15% were seen once. 12% of the sample belongs to the ten largest clones. Sequencing was done on a sample of PBMCs or a T cell subset sorted from them (not recorded which). These receptors came from an adult woman who had mild COVID-19 (a few samples of this study predate the infection). The sample titles of this study are shuffled in the database, so cell type and time point are left out; the donor was told from shared clones.

This clonotype has a handful of counts. This chain joins TRBV12-3 or TRBV12-4 and TRBJ2-7; D call uncertain. This CDR3 contains 18 residues. With 2 bases removed from V and 3 bases from J, the gap between germline ends came to 23 bases. CDR3 nucleotides: TGTGCCAGCAGTTTAACGAAGGGATTGTCGATAGGTGGCTACGAGCAGTACTTC. It specifies CASSLTKGLSIGGYEQYF.

In this sample, this clonotype turned up a few times. This sequence joins TRBV12-3 or TRBV12-4 and TRBJ2-1, with D unresolved. CDR3 length: 11 amino acids. Trimming shortened V by 6 bases and J by 7 bases, and 7 bases separated the two germline ends. This chain's CDR3 is CASSGRNEQFF. In DNA, the CDR3 is TGTGCCAGCAGCGGTCGTAATGAGCAGTTCTTC.

The chain combines TRBV5-6 with TRBJ2-4; possibly TRBD1 for D (6 bases). Trimming took off 0 bases at V and 1 base at J, with 14 bases between the two ends. The germline gives CDR1 SGHDT, CDR2 YYEEEE. The CDR3 runs 17 residues. Here the CDR3 DNA reads TGTGCCAGCAGCTTGGCCCTCGTGGGGGCGGCCAAAAACATTCAGTACTTC. As protein: CASSLALVGAAKNIQYF.

This clonotype was seen a handful of times. The chain couples TRBV15 to TRBJ2-2, with D possibly matching TRBD2 (5 bases). Germline loops: CDR1 LNHNV, CDR2 YYDKDF (reference sequence). This CDR3 region has 16 residues. V lost 1 base to trimming and J lost 2 bases, with 11 bases between them. Here the CDR3 reads CATSRGGLGNTGELFF. CDR3 coding DNA: TGTGCCACCAGCAGAGGAGGACTGGGAAACACCGGGGAGCTGTTTTTT.

This clonotype was detected ten times or more. This chain's CDR3 is CASSLTQGVTEAFF. The CDR3, as DNA: TGTGCCAGCAGTTTGACGCAGGGAGTCACTGAAGCTTTCTTT. The genes are TRBV12-3 or TRBV12-4 and TRBJ1-1; TRBD1 might be the D (5 bases). This CDR3 has 14 residues. The ends were cut back, 3 bases at V and 4 bases at J, with 12 bases in the middle.

This clonotype has more than one count but fewer than ten. The J gene is TRBJ2-3, the V gene TRBV7-8; 10 nucleotides align to TRBD2. Germline V gives CDR1 SGHVS, CDR2 FQNEAQ. The CDR3 totals 18 residues. The V and J ends lost 4 bases and 3 bases, in that order; junction bases with no gene match: 13. The CDR3 DNA is TGTGCCAGCAGCTCCCCTTCGGCACTAGCGGGATTGACAGATACGCAGTATTTT. Its translation is CASSSPSALAGLTDTQYF.

The chain links TRBV2 to TRBJ1-4; no firm D call. This CDR3 contains 15 residues. Germline-derived CDR1 and CDR2 are SNHLY and FYNNEI. Trimming cost V 3 bases and J 4 bases, with 12 bases left between them. The CDR3 DNA reads TGTGCCAGCAGTGATGGACCGACCAATAATGAAAAACTGTTTTTT. It yields the protein CASSDGPTNNEKLFF.

This clonotype was counted only a few times. The chain recombines TRBV7-9 with TRBJ1-4; no definite D call. The germline V and J ends were trimmed by 4 bases and 8 bases, with 17 bases remaining between them. The germline V gene encodes CDR1 SEHNR and CDR2 FQNEAQ (reference sequence). This CDR3 region has 15 residues. The CDR3 sequence: CASSSPRAALEKLFF. The CDR3 DNA reads TGTGCCAGCAGCTCACCGCGGGCAGCTCTAGAAAAACTGTTTTTT.

This clonotype came up a few times. The CDR3: CASSYLGPTYEQYF. As DNA, the CDR3 is TGTGCCAGCAGTTACTTAGGGCCTACCTACGAGCAGTACTTC. V is TRBV6-5 and J is TRBJ2-7; D gene unclear. The CDR3 runs to 14 residues. Trimming stripped 1 base from V and 2 bases from J, with 9 bases between. Germline V lookup: CDR1 MNHEY, CDR2 SVGAGI.

In its sample, this clonotype was seen a few times. V and J are TRBV7-6 and TRBJ2-5; possible D gene TRBD2, 5 bases. The V gene lost 5 bases and the J gene lost 1 base, with 11 bases spanning the gap. CDR1 SGHVS and CDR2 FNYEAQ come from the germline V gene. The CDR3 has 14 amino acids. This CDR3 reads CASSGTRVQETQYF. The CDR3 nucleotides read TGTGCCAGCAGCGGAACTAGGGTCCAAGAGACCCAGTACTTC.

In its sample, this clonotype was seen a few times. The V gene is TRBV4-1, the J gene TRBJ2-3; perhaps TRBD2 as D (5 bases). The CDR3 runs to 15 residues. Germline V gene data show CDR1 as MGHRA and CDR2 as YSYEKL. Trimming removed 0 bases from V and 3 bases from J, with 10 bases in between. CDR3 region: CASSQDRLATDTQYF. DNA for the CDR3: TGCGCCAGCAGCCAAGACCGGCTAGCAACAGATACGCAGTATTTT.

This clonotype has only a few counts. This chain uses TRBV25-1 with TRBJ1-2; D not resolved. This CDR3 contains 11 residues. Per the germline V gene, CDR1 is MGHDK and CDR2 is SYGVNS. The V gene lost 6 bases and the J gene lost 3 bases, with 5 bases spanning the gap. CDR3 region: CASRGYYGYTF. The CDR3 DNA is TGTGCCAGCAGGGGGTACTATGGCTACACCTTC.

The chain links TRBV4-1 to TRBJ2-3; 10 bases map to TRBD2. Unmatched junction bases numbered 13, after V lost 0 bases and J lost 1 base. Germline V gene sequence: CDR1 MGHRA, CDR2 YSYEKL. The CDR3 is 20 residues long. The DNA of the CDR3 is TGCGCCAGCAGCCAAGATGGGAGCGGGAGGGCCAGTTTCCGCACAGATACGCAGTATTTT. Protein: CASSQDGSGRASFRTDTQYF.

A few counts support this clonotype. The chain combines TRBV6-5 with TRBJ1-2, with D possibly being TRBD1 (5 bases). Looked up from germline, CDR1 is MNHEY and CDR2 is SVGAGI. V was cut by 2 bases and J by 3 bases, with 10 bases left in between. This CDR3 has 14 residues. The CDR3 sequence: CASSYGTYDYGYTF. CDR3 coding DNA: TGTGCCAGCAGTTACGGGACGTATGACTATGGCTACACCTTC.

The V and J genes are TRBV3-1 and TRBJ2-1, with 8 bases lining up with TRBD1. From germline, CDR1 is LGHDT and CDR2 YNNKEL (reference sequence). The CDR3 extends over 14 amino acids. J was trimmed by 9 bases and V by 6 bases; bases with no gene match: 10. CDR3 nucleotides: TGTGCCAGCAGTCCGGACAGGGTCGGCACTGAGCAGTTCTTC. Amino acids: CASSPDRVGTEQFF.

At least ten counts were recorded for this clonotype. V is TRBV30 and J is TRBJ2-3; the D is unclear. CDR3 length: 14 amino acids. Trimming removed 5 bases at V and 6 bases at J, with 18 bases between. The germline CDR1 and CDR2 sequences are GTSNPN and SVGIG (reference sequence). The CDR3 DNA reads TGTGCCTGGGCGGCAGGCTGGAGTACGGATACGCAGTATTTT. Amino acid sequence: CAWAAGWSTDTQYF.

This clonotype has only one observation. This chain connects TRBV4-1 to TRBJ2-6; D remains ambiguous. Between the trimmed V and J ends, which lost 4 bases and 4 bases, there was a span of 17 bases. From germline, CDR1 is MGHRA and CDR2 YSYEKL. The CDR3 has 17 residues. The DNA for the CDR3 is TGCGCCAGCAGCCCACTGCAACCGTGGTTGGGGGCCAACGTCCTGACTTTC. This gives the protein CASSPLQPWLGANVLTF.

The chain joins TRBV25-1 to TRBJ2-3; D is unresolved. Trimming took 3 bases from V and 4 from J, leaving 8 bases between them. Germline-derived CDR1 and CDR2 are MGHDK and SYGVNS. The CDR3 runs to 13 residues. This CDR3 is CASSDGRADTQYF. The CDR3 coding sequence is TGTGCCAGCAGTGACGGCAGAGCAGATACGCAGTATTTT.

This rearrangement joins TRBV12-3 or TRBV12-4 to TRBJ2-3; 10 bases map to TRBD1. J gave up 8 bases and V 5 bases, and 10 bases lay outside the gene matches. CDR3 length: 15 amino acids. The CDR3 reads CASSPGGTGAFTQYF. The DNA for the CDR3 is TGTGCCAGCAGTCCCGGGGGGACAGGGGCTTTTACGCAGTATTTT.

The CDR3 coding sequence is TGTGCCAGCAGCTTAGCGGTTTTTAGTAACACTGAAGCTTTCTTT. Translated: CASSLAVFSNTEAFF. V is TRBV7-6 and J is TRBJ1-1; no clear D. The CDR3 covers 15 residues. V shed 0 bases and J shed 2 bases, with 10 bases lying between them. From germline, CDR1 is SGHVS and CDR2 FNYEAQ.

This clonotype was detected only a few times. The rearrangement uses TRBV30 and TRBJ1-1; 8 bases are a match to TRBD1. The CDR3 contains 13 residues. Looked up from germline, CDR1 is GTSNPN and CDR2 is SVGIG (reference sequence). J was trimmed by 2 bases and V by 4 bases; bases with no gene match: 3. The CDR3 loop is CAWTGQGNTEAFF. CDR3 in DNA: TGTGCCTGGACCGGACAGGGAAACACTGAAGCTTTCTTT. The full variable domain, in which reference TRBV30 and TRBJ1-1 provide the parts outside the CDR3, is SQTIHQWPATLVQPVGSPLSLECTVEGTSNPNLYWYRQAAGRGLQLLFYSVGIGQISSEVPQNLSASRPQDRQFILSSKKLLLSDSGFYLCAWTGQGNTEAFFGQGTRLTVV.

This chain links TRBV12-3 or TRBV12-4 with TRBJ2-1; TRBD2 might be the D (6 bases). The CDR3 loop spans 14 amino acids. The V end was cut by 5 bases, the J end by 5 bases, with 13 bases between. The CDR3 coding sequence is TGTGCCAGCAGTCCCGGCGGGGCGGACAATGAGCAGTTCTTC. As protein: CASSPGGADNEQFF.

This clonotype showed up just a few times. This chain links TRBV24-1 with TRBJ2-1, with 8 bases lining up with TRBD1. Germline V gene data show CDR1 as KGHDR and CDR2 as SFDVKD. This CDR3 region has 13 residues. Germline trimming cut 7 bases from V and 6 bases from J; bases unmatched to any gene: 4. The CDR3 DNA follows: TGTGCCACCAGGCGTACAGGGGGCAATGAGCAGTTCTTC. Its translation: CATRRTGGNEQFF.